Shown below are 15 T cell receptor beta chains from a single sample sequenced in a study of blood T cell repertoires in COVID-19. Clones were read by immunoSEQ multiplex PCR, and TCRdb kept only the in-frame ones, dropping some. The sample shows fewer than 110,000 clones, approximately 88% of them seen only once. The specimen sequenced was peripheral blood. These TCRs come from a woman aged 60-75 years with acute or convalescent COVID-19.

The chain is built from TRBV7-9 and TRBJ2-3; D is undetermined. Germline loops: CDR1 SEHNR, CDR2 FQNEAQ (reference sequence). The CDR3 totals 13 residues. Trimming took 1 base from V and 6 from J, leaving 8 bases between them. Written as DNA, the CDR3 is TGTGCCAGCAGCTTAGGACTCTGGGATACGCAGTATTTT. Encoded protein: CASSLGLWDTQYF. Supplemented by reference TRBV7-9 and TRBJ2-3, the full variable domain reads DTGVSQNPRHKITKRGQNVTFRCDPISEHNRLYWYRQTLGQGPEFLTYFQNEAQLEKSRLLSDRFSAERPKGSFSTLEIQRTEQGDSAMYLCASSLGLWDTQYFGPGTRLTVL.

The chain joins TRBV13 to TRBJ2-2; 14 positions agree with TRBD2. The CDR3 is 16 amino acids. V lost 4 bases and J lost 8; bases outside the gene matches: 6. Germline CDR1 and CDR2: PRHDT and FYEKMQ (reference sequence). For the CDR3, the DNA is TGTGCCAGCAGCTCCGGGACTAGCGGGAGTTCTGGGGAGCTGTTTTTT. Its protein is CASSSGTSGSSGELFF. The full variable domain, rest sourced from reference TRBV13 and TRBJ2-2, is AAGVIQSPRHLIKEKRETATLKCYPIPRHDTVYWYQQGPGQDPQFLISFYEKMQSDKGSIPDRFSAQQFSDYHSELNMSSLELGDSALYFCASSSGTSGSSGELFFGEGSRLTVL.

This clone appeared once. This chain joins TRBV2 and TRBJ1-1; maybe TRBD1 (5 bases). There are 14 residues in the CDR3. Trimming removed 4 bases at V and 3 bases at J, with 12 bases between. The V gene's germline CDR1 is SNHLY and CDR2 FYNNEI. CDR3 residues: CASSVRGGDTEAFF. DNA of the CDR3: TGTGCCAGCAGTGTACGGGGGGGGGACACTGAAGCTTTCTTT. Looking up the rest from reference TRBV2 and TRBJ1-1 gives the full variable domain: EPEVTQTPSHQVTQMGQEVILRCVPISNHLYFYWYRQILGQKVEFLVSFYNNEISEKSEIFDDQFSVERPDGSNFTLKIRSTKLEDSAMYFCASSVRGGDTEAFFGQGTRLTVV.

In this sample, this clone turned up once. The V and J genes are TRBV9 and TRBJ2-6; TRBD1 is a possible D gene (6 bases). Germline V gives CDR1 SGDLS, CDR2 YYNGEE. The V end lost 4 bases, the J end lost 3 bases, and 23 bases lay between the germline ends. There are 19 residues in the CDR3. DNA of the CDR3: TGTGCCAGCAGCCCGAGGGGTGGGGGCGTTGCCAATGGGGCCAACGTCCTGACTTTC. Amino acids: CASSPRGGGVANGANVLTF.

The genes are TRBV20-1 and TRBJ1-1; possible D gene TRBD1, 6 bases. The CDR3 totals 15 residues. Germline lookup yields CDR1 DFQATT and CDR2 SNEGSKA (reference sequence). Trimming shortened V by 3 bases and J by 2 bases, and 16 bases separated the two germline ends. This CDR3 is CSASVLGGGNTEAFF. DNA of the CDR3: TGCAGTGCTAGTGTCCTAGGGGGGGGAAACACTGAAGCTTTCTTT.

CDR3 nucleotides: TGTGCCAGCAGCCAAGGACTAGCGGGAGTTTACGAGCAGTACTTC. Translation: CASSQGLAGVYEQYF. The gene calls are TRBV3-1 (or the pseudogene TRBV3-2) and TRBJ2-7; 12 bases are a match to TRBD2. V dropped 1 base and J dropped 4; count of bases not matched to a gene: 2. Germline assignment: CDR1 LGHDT and CDR2 YNNKEL (reference sequence). The CDR3 spans 15 residues.

The genes are TRBV9 and TRBJ1-6; a possible D gene is TRBD1 (6 bases). V was cut by 4 bases and J by 3 bases, with 14 bases left in between. The CDR3 extends over 16 amino acids. Germline CDR1 is SGDLS and CDR2 is YYNGEE. The CDR3 nucleotides are TGTGCCAGCAGCCCCAGAGGACAGAGCTATAATTCACCCCTCCACTTT. Translation: CASSPRGQSYNSPLHF.

V usage is TRBV9 and J usage is TRBJ2-5, with 11 bases identical to TRBD2. Germline V gene data show CDR1 as SGDLS and CDR2 as YYNGEE. V lost 3 bases, J lost 0 bases, and 4 bases stayed unmatched. The CDR3 sequence is 16 residues long. This CDR3 reads CASSEGTSGYQETQYF. In DNA form, the CDR3 reads TGTGCCAGCAGCGAGGGGACTAGCGGATACCAAGAGACCCAGTACTTC. Full variable domain (outside the CDR3, taken from reference TRBV9 and TRBJ2-5): DSGVTQTPKHLITATGQRVTLRCSPRSGDLSVYWYQQSLDQGLQFLIQYYNGEERAKGNILERFSAQQFPDLHSELNLSSLELGDSALYFCASSEGTSGYQETQYFGPGTRLLVL.

The J gene is TRBJ1-2, the V gene TRBV30; perhaps TRBD1 as D (5 bases). This CDR3 is 16 amino acids long. Trimming cost V 3 bases and J 0 bases, with 17 bases left between them. Germline V lookup: CDR1 GTSNPN, CDR2 SVGIG (reference sequence). CDR3: CAWRSYNRRSNYGYTF. In DNA form, the CDR3 reads TGTGCCTGGAGGTCATATAACAGGCGATCTAACTATGGCTACACCTTC.

The genes are TRBV28 and TRBJ1-6; D unclear. Germline CDR1 MDHEN, CDR2 SYDVKM. V was clipped by 4 bases and J by 13 bases, with 11 bases between them. This CDR3 comprises 12 residues. The CDR3 bases are TGTGCCAGCAGTTCTCCCCCCAGGCCCCTCCACTTT. This encodes CASSSPPRPLHF.

The chain links TRBV18 to TRBJ2-3; 7 bases fit TRBD1. Trimming took 3 bases from V and 4 from J; bases not matched to a gene: 7. Germline V gene data show CDR1 as KGHSH and CDR2 as LQKENI. The CDR3 contains 15 residues. The CDR3 DNA follows: TGTGCCAGCTCACCGGGTTCCGACAGGGCAGATACGCAGTATTTT. Protein: CASSPGSDRADTQYF. Supplemented by reference TRBV18 and TRBJ2-3, the full variable domain reads NAGVMQNPRHLVRRRGQEARLRCSPMKGHSHVYWYRQLPEEGLKFMVYLQKENIIDESGMPKERFSAEFPKEGPSILRIQQVVRGDSAAYFCASSPGSDRADTQYFGPGTRLTVL.

CDR3 sequence reads: CASSLGNREPYYTF. The CDR3 region has the DNA TGTGCCAGCAGCTTAGGGAACAGGGAGCCATACTACACCTTC. The chain carries TRBV5-4 and TRBJ1-2; tentatively, D is TRBD1 (6 bases). The germline V and J ends were trimmed by 2 bases and 10 bases, with 18 bases remaining between them. This CDR3 spans 14 amino acids. Germline CDR1 and CDR2: SGHNT and YYREEE (reference sequence).

This chain connects TRBV5-4 to TRBJ2-1, with TRBD2 as a possible D gene (5 bases). The V gene lost 0 bases and the J gene lost 2 bases, with 9 bases spanning the gap. The CDR3 is 15 amino acids. The germline CDR1 and CDR2 sequences are SGHNT and YYREEE (reference sequence). The CDR3 sequence: CASSLDGMAYNEQFF. CDR3 DNA: TGTGCCAGCAGCTTGGACGGGATGGCCTACAATGAGCAGTTCTTC.

The rearrangement joins TRBV28 to TRBJ2-1; D gene uncertain. This CDR3 spans 14 amino acids. V lost 1 base, J lost 8 bases, and 12 bases lay in between. Germline values: CDR1 MDHEN, CDR2 SYDVKM. CDR3 sequence: CASSLSPSVHEQFF. The CDR3, as DNA: TGTGCCAGCAGTTTATCCCCTTCCGTCCATGAGCAGTTCTTC.

This clone showed up just once. The chain employs TRBV6-5 and TRBJ1-2; D not certain. Germline V gene sequence: CDR1 MNHEY, CDR2 SVGAGI. V was clipped by 2 bases and J by 0 bases, with 7 bases between them. The CDR3 loop spans 14 amino acids. The chain's CDR3 is CASSYTSANYGYTF. The CDR3 DNA reads TGTGCCAGCAGTTACACCTCAGCTAACTATGGCTACACCTTC.